This record concerns one T cell receptor (beta chain) sequence. Its antigen is currently unknown. The sample originates from a study of T cell responses to AZD1222 COVID-19 vaccine. Study outcomes and limitations: Donors were mostly white British, more females; clonal diversity possibly underestimated. Regions 160-218 and 743-854 held dominance among vaccine-associated CD4 TCRs, which spanned spike.

Only in-frame clones appear in the TCRdb table, and some are missing; sequencing was by immunoSEQ multiplex PCR. Here the sample spans about 150,000 clones, 88% being singletons. With 3 bases removed from V and 5 bases from J, the gap between germline ends came to 19 bases. This CDR3 spans 16 amino acids. Germline loops: CDR1 LGHDT, CDR2 YNNKEL (reference sequence). The starting material was peripheral blood, obtained on day 0 of AZD1222 vaccination. The sequence derives from an adult in good health. The V and J genes are TRBV3-1 (or the pseudogene TRBV3-2) and TRBJ1-1; possibly TRBD1 for D (6 bases). This CDR3 reads CASSHRPDSGGTEAFF. The CDR3 region has the DNA TGTGCCAGCAGCCACCGACCGGACAGTGGGGGGACTGAAGCTTTCTTT.